One and the same sample provided the 2 T cell receptor beta chains below, sequenced in a study of blood T cell repertoires in COVID-19. Some clones are missing from TCRdb's copy, which holds only in-frame ones; the method was immunoSEQ multiplex PCR. The sample has tens of thousands of clones, around 65% seen once. Sequencing used peripheral blood. These receptors came from a woman between 70 and 85 years old with acute or convalescent COVID-19.

V gene TRBV18 combines with J gene TRBJ2-1; a weak D match, TRBD2 (6 bases). This CDR3 contains 19 residues. Looked up from germline, CDR1 is KGHSH and CDR2 is LQKENI. Trimming removed 0 bases from V and 1 base from J, with 19 bases in between. The CDR3 sequence is CASSPPLFGRRGSYNEQFF. CDR3 coding DNA: TGTGCCAGCTCACCACCGTTATTTGGGCGACGGGGGTCCTACAATGAGCAGTTCTTC.

The V call is TRBV6-5, the J call TRBJ1-2, with a weak D call TRBD1 (5 bases). V dropped 8 bases and J dropped 8 bases, with 24 bases sitting between them. This CDR3 contains 15 residues. In germline, CDR1 is MNHEY, CDR2 SVGAGI. CDR3 protein: CASSISRRGVKGYTF. CDR3 nucleotide sequence: TGTGCCAGCTCAATTTCCCGCCGGGGGGTTAAGGGCTACACCTTC.